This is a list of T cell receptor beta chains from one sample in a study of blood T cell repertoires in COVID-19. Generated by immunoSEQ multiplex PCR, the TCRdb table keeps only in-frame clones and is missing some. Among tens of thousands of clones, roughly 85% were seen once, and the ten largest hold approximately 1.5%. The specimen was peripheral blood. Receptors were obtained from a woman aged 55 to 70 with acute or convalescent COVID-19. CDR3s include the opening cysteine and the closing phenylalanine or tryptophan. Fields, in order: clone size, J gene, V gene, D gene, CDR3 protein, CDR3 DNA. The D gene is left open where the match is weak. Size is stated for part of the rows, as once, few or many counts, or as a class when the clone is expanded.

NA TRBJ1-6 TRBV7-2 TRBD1 CASSLRTGVGNSPLHF TGTGCCAGCAGCTTAAGGACAGGGGTGGGGAATTCACCCCTCCACTTT
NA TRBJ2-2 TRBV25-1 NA CASSEVFGVPGELFF TGTGCCAGCAGTGAAGTCTTCGGAGTGCCCGGGGAGCTGTTTTTT
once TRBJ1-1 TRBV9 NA CASSVAGRPNTEAFF TGTGCCAGCAGCGTAGCAGGCCGGCCGAACACTGAAGCTTTCTTT
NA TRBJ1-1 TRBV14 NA CASSQVRGFGTEAFF TGTGCCAGCAGCCAGGTCAGGGGTTTCGGCACTGAAGCTTTCTTT
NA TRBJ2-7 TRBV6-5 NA CASRSHGGLSYEQYF TGTGCCAGCAGATCCCACGGGGGTCTCTCCTACGAGCAGTACTTC
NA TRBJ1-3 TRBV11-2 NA CASSQRTSSHSGNTIYF TGTGCCAGCAGTCAACGGACTTCCAGCCACTCTGGAAACACCATATATTTT
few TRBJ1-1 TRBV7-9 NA CASSLGQREAFF TGTGCCAGCAGCTTAGGTCAGCGTGAAGCTTTCTTT
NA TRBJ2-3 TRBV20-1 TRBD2 CSASSASGSTDTQYF TGCAGTGCTAGTTCTGCTAGCGGGAGCACAGATACGCAGTATTTT
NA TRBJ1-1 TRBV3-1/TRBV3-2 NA CATLDSMNTEAFF TGTGCCACCCTGGACAGCATGAACACTGAAGCTTTCTTT
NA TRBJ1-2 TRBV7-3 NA CASSPDKNYGYTF TGTGCCAGCAGCCCGGACAAAAACTATGGCTACACCTTC
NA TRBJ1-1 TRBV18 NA CASSPTTGGNQVGDTEAFF TGTGCCAGCTCACCGACGACCGGGGGAAACCAGGTCGGCGACACTGAAGCTTTCTTT
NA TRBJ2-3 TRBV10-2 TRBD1 CASRNRDRGTDTQYF TGCGCCAGCAGGAATCGGGACAGGGGTACAGATACGCAGTATTTT
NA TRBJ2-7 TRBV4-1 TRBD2 CASSQVWASGGGRSYEQYF TGCGCCAGCAGCCAAGTATGGGCTAGCGGGGGGGGACGCTCCTACGAGCAGTACTTC
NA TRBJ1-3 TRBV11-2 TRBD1 CASSRDRPSGNTIYF TGTGCCAGCAGTCGGGACAGGCCCTCTGGAAACACCATATATTTT
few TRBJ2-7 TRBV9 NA CASSVGLLGEQYF TGTGCCAGCAGCGTGGGACTCCTGGGGGAGCAGTACTTC
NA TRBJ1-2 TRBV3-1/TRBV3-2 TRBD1 CASSRGTGPATAYGYTF TGTGCCAGCAGCCGAGGGACAGGTCCGGCGACAGCATACGGCTACACCTTC
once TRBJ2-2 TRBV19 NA CATGGRNTGELFF TGTGCCACCGGGGGACGGAACACCGGGGAGCTGTTTTTT
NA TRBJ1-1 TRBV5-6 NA CASSPVGIKGRGTEAFF TGTGCCAGCAGCCCGGTGGGTATAAAGGGGCGAGGCACTGAAGCTTTCTTT
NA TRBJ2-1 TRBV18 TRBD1 CASQPGQGVKEQFF TGTGCCAGCCAACCGGGACAGGGGGTGAAGGAGCAGTTCTTC
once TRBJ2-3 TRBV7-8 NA CASSLASIVARTDTQYF TGTGCCAGCAGCTTAGCATCCATAGTAGCGAGGACAGATACGCAGTATTTT
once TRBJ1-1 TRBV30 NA CAWSAQGGVKGTEAFF TGTGCCTGGAGTGCACAGGGCGGCGTGAAGGGGACTGAAGCTTTCTTT
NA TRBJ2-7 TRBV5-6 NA CASSLSSSEQYF TGTGCCAGCAGCTTGAGCTCGAGCGAGCAGTACTTC
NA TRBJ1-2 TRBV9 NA CASSRDFGRGYTF TGTGCCAGCAGCAGGGACTTCGGACGTGGCTACACCTTC
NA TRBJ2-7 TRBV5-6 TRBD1 CASSLGLRTGMYEQYF TGTGCCAGCAGCTTGGGGCTCAGGACAGGGATGTACGAGCAGTACTTC
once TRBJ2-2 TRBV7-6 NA CASSPGSIATNTGELFF TGTGCCAGCAGTCCCGGGTCAATAGCTACCAACACCGGGGAGCTGTTTTTT
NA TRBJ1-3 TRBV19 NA CASTIQGISGNTIYF TGTGCCAGTACCATTCAGGGGATCTCTGGAAACACCATATATTTT
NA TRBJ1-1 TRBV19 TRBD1 CASSVDRVNTEAFF TGTGCCAGTAGTGTGGACAGGGTAAACACTGAAGCTTTCTTT
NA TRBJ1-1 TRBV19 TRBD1 CASSRTRQGGTEAFF TGTGCCAGTAGTAGAACGCGACAGGGGGGCACTGAAGCTTTCTTT
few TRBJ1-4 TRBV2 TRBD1 CASSRQGRWEKLFF TGTGCCAGCAGCCGACAGGGGCGGTGGGAAAAACTGTTTTTT
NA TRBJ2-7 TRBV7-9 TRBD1 CASSTDRGYEQYF TGTGCCAGCAGCACGGACAGGGGCTACGAGCAGTACTTC
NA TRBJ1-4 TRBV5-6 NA CASSSGGPPNEKLFF TGTGCCAGCAGCTCGGGGGGGCCACCTAATGAAAAACTGTTTTTT
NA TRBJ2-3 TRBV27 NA CASSWSGGTDTQYF TGTGCCAGCAGTTGGAGTGGCGGGACTGATACGCAGTATTTT
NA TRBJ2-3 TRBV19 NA CASSIVLAGADTQYF TGTGCCAGTAGTATAGTACTAGCAGGAGCAGATACGCAGTATTTT
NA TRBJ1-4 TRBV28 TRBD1 CASRQGYEKLFF TGTGCCAGCAGACAGGGGTATGAAAAACTGTTTTTT
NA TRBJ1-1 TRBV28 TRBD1 CASSNPGGAGTEAFF TGTGCCAGCAGTAATCCAGGGGGCGCGGGAACTGAAGCTTTCTTT
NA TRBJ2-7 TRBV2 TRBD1 CASERGPDYEQYF TGTGCCAGCGAGAGGGGGCCCGACTACGAGCAGTACTTC
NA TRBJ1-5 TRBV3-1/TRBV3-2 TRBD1 CASSQGTGSGQPQHF TGTGCCAGCAGCCAAGGGACAGGGTCGGGTCAGCCCCAGCATTTT
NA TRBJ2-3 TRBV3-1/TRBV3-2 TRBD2 CASSPLAGGTTDTQYF TGTGCCAGCAGCCCACTAGCGGGAGGGACCACAGATACGCAGTATTTT
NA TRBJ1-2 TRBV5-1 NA CASSGEGSLDYGYTF TGCGCCAGCAGCGGGGAGGGGTCATTGGACTATGGCTACACCTTC
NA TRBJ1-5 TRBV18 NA CASSPGPTGVRNQPQHF TGTGCCAGCTCACCTGGGCCTACAGGAGTACGCAATCAGCCCCAGCATTTT